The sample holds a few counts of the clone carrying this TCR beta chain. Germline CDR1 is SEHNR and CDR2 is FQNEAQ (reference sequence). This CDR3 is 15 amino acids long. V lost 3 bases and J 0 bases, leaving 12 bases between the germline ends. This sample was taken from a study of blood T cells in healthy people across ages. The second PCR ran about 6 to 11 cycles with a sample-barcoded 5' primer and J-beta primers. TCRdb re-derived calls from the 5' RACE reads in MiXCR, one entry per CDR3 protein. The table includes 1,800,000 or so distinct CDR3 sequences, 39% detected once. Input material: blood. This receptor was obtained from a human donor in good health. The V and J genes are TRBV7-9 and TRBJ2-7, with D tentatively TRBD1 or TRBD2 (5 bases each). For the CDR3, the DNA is TGTGCCAGCAGCTTTGACAGCGGAATCTCCTACGAGCAGTACTTC. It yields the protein CASSFDSGISYEQYF.